The 8 T cell receptor beta chains below were found in one sample sequenced in a study of CD8+CD57+ T cells in acquired aplastic anemia. Genomic DNA acted as the template from which TCR beta VDJ combination and CDR3 sequence profiling were carried out. TCRdb processed the reads anew with MiXCR; each CDR3 protein has one entry. The sample has 180,000 or so distinct CDR3 sequences, about half seen once. The source material was sorted CD4+, CD8+, or CD8+CD57+ T cells (not recorded which) from PBMCs. These receptors were collected from a human donor in good health.

The sample holds many counts of this clonotype. The V call is TRBV12-3 or TRBV12-4, the J call TRBJ1-1; D unresolved. There are 13 residues in the CDR3. Trimming removed 4 bases from V and 2 bases from J, with 8 bases in between. The DNA of the CDR3 is TGTGCCAGCAGTTCGCAACGCAACACTGAAGCTTTCTTT. It codes for CASSSQRNTEAFF.

The table lists this clonotype with a few counts. The chain uses TRBV2 and TRBJ2-3, with D tentatively TRBD2 (6 bases). Per the germline V gene, CDR1 is SNHLY and CDR2 is FYNNEI. V shed 7 bases and J shed 1 base, with 15 bases lying between them. The CDR3 has 15 residues. CDR3 bases: TGTGCCAGCATGTCTCGGGACTTCCGCACAGATACGCAGTATTTT. Translating it yields CASMSRDFRTDTQYF.

This sequence joins TRBV2 and TRBJ2-7, with D unclear. Deletions cut 6 bases from V and 2 bases from J, with 17 bases between. CDR3 length: 15 residues. Germline lookup yields CDR1 SNHLY and CDR2 FYNNEI. The CDR3 region is CASSEVASSTYEQYF. CDR3 nucleotide sequence: TGTGCCAGCAGCGAGGTGGCCTCTTCGACCTACGAGCAGTACTTC.

Here the CDR3 DNA reads TGCGCCAGCAGCTTGGGGCCGGAGGGAGCGAACACCGGGGAGCTGTTTTTT. This sequence encodes CASSLGPEGANTGELFF. The V call is TRBV5-1, the J call TRBJ2-2; D perhaps matches TRBD2 (6 bases). The CDR3 has 17 amino acids. Germline V gene sequence: CDR1 SGHRS, CDR2 YFSETQ. Trimming cost V 0 bases and J 0 bases, with 12 bases left between them.

Ten or more counts support this clonotype. This sequence joins TRBV19 and TRBJ2-1, with 11 nucleotides matching TRBD2. The CDR3 is 15 amino acids. Germline-derived CDR1 and CDR2 are LNHDA and SQIVND (reference sequence). V was clipped by 9 bases and J by 0 bases; unmatched bases: 4. The CDR3 sequence is CASHSGRASYNEQFF. The CDR3 DNA reads TGTGCCAGCCATAGCGGGAGGGCCTCCTACAATGAGCAGTTCTTC.

This chain uses TRBV25-1 with TRBJ2-5; 7 bases match TRBD1. The CDR3 is 17 residues long. V was clipped by 2 bases and J by 2 bases; unmatched bases: 11. Per the germline V gene, CDR1 is MGHDK and CDR2 is SYGVNS. The CDR3 DNA follows: TGTGCCAGCAGTGAAGGGGGCGACAGGGTGGGACAAGAGACCCAGTACTTC. Protein: CASSEGGDRVGQETQYF.

This clonotype has at least ten counts. V and J are TRBV19 and TRBJ2-1; TRBD2 matches at 10 bases. From germline, CDR1 is LNHDA and CDR2 SQIVND (reference sequence). The CDR3 extends over 17 amino acids. Losses at the gene ends were 5 bases for V and 5 bases for J; bases not matched to a gene: 12. CDR3 in DNA: TGTGCCAGTAGTGTACGAGCGGGAGGGACAAGGAACAATGAGCAGTTCTTC. It codes for CASSVRAGGTRNNEQFF.

The chain links TRBV25-1 to TRBJ2-7; 7 bases line up with TRBD1. Germline lookup yields CDR1 MGHDK and CDR2 SYGVNS. J lost 5 bases, V lost 3 bases, and 4 bases had no gene match. The CDR3 spans 13 residues. The DNA of the CDR3 is TGTGCCAGCAGTGACAGACAGGGCCACGAGCAGTACTTC. This sequence encodes CASSDRQGHEQYF.